A selection of T cell receptor beta chains follows, all from one sample in a study of T-cell reconstitution after alpha-beta-depleted transplantation in children. MiXCR was run by TCRdb on the PCR reads, yielding one entry per CDR3 protein. The sample carries 170,000 or so distinct CDR3 sequences, 6% to 7% recorded once. The sample here was PBMCs from the stem cell graft donor, taken from the stem cell graft. The receptors derive from a human donor who donated a stem cell graft to a child with Wiskott-Aldrich syndrome. The CDR3 runs from the conserved cysteine through the conserved F or W. Each record gives: CDR3 length, V gene, clone size, J gene, D gene, CDR3 protein, CDR3 DNA. The D gene is left open where the match is weak. Clone size is shown for a subset of rows, as once, few, many or a class of expanded clone.

>12|TRBV29-1|many|TRBJ2-7|NA
CSVVGTVYEQYF
TGCAGCGTTGTAGGCACGGTTTACGAGCAGTACTTC
>14|TRBV20-1|many|TRBJ2-3|NA
CSALTPTSTDTQYF
TGCAGTGCCCTGACACCTACTAGCACAGATACGCAGTATTTT
>13|TRBV27|few|TRBJ2-1|NA
CASSSGTQWEQFF
TGTGCCAGCAGTTCTGGGACCCAATGGGAGCAGTTCTTC
>14|TRBV7-9|few|TRBJ2-3|TRBD2
CASSLASGSDTQYF
TGTGCCAGCAGCTTAGCTAGCGGGAGTGATACGCAGTATTTT
>15|TRBV28|many|TRBJ2-7|NA
CASSFGGQPLYEQYF
TGTGCCAGCAGTTTCGGGGGACAGCCACTCTACGAGCAGTACTTC
>20|TRBV25-1|many|TRBJ2-3|TRBD2
CASSGAPGAGGPSGADTQYF
TGTGCCAGCAGTGGCGCCCCTGGAGCGGGGGGCCCATCTGGAGCAGATACGCAGTATTTT
>15|TRBV19|NA|TRBJ1-1|NA
CASSLLYGGNTEAFF
TGTGCCAGTAGCCTTCTCTATGGGGGGAACACTGAAGCTTTCTTT
>14|TRBV20-1|NA|TRBJ2-2|NA
CSATTPTNTGELFF
TGCAGTGCAACGACTCCCACGAACACCGGGGAGCTGTTTTTT
>18|TRBV6-5|many|TRBJ2-3|NA
CASSYIFRAGWNTDTQYF
TGTGCCAGCAGTTACATTTTTCGGGCAGGGTGGAATACAGATACGCAGTATTTT
>19|TRBV9|many|TRBJ2-3|TRBD2
CASSPYPWRTSGRTDTQYF
TGTGCCAGCAGCCCCTACCCATGGCGGACTAGCGGGAGAACAGATACGCAGTATTTT
>14|TRBV2|NA|TRBJ2-7|TRBD1
CASSEATGGYEQYF
TGTGCCAGCAGTGAAGCTACAGGGGGTTACGAGCAGTACTTC
>13|TRBV7-2|many|TRBJ1-5|NA
CASSLNSNQPQHF
TGTGCCAGCAGCTTAAATAGCAATCAGCCCCAGCATTTT
>16|TRBV27|many|TRBJ1-1|TRBD1
CASSLNHRGLNTEAFF
TGTGCCAGCAGTTTGAATCACAGGGGTTTGAACACTGAAGCTTTCTTT
>12|TRBV29-1|few|TRBJ2-7|NA
CSAGGPGGEQYF
TGCAGCGCCGGCGGACCCGGCGGCGAGCAGTACTTC
>15|TRBV2|NA|TRBJ1-4|NA
CASMLSGNDNEKLFF
TGTGCCAGCATGCTTTCGGGGAACGATAATGAAAAACTGTTTTTT
>14|TRBV6-2/TRBV6-3|few|TRBJ2-1|NA
CASSYSRGTNEQFF
TGTGCCAGCAGTTACTCTCGGGGGACGAATGAGCAGTTCTTC
>13|TRBV20-1|many|TRBJ2-3|NA
CSATGAGTDTQYF
TGCAGTGCTACAGGGGCTGGGACAGATACGCAGTATTTT
>14|TRBV6-1|many|TRBJ2-3|NA
CAGTQDLSTDTQYF
TGTGCCGGGACACAGGACCTTAGCACAGATACGCAGTATTTT
>17|TRBV7-2|NA|TRBJ2-2|TRBD2
CASSLETSGSFAGELFF
TGTGCCAGCAGCCTCGAAACTAGCGGGAGTTTCGCCGGGGAGCTGTTTTTT
>14|TRBV28|many|TRBJ1-2|TRBD1
CASSFGDRVYGYTF
TGTGCCAGCAGTTTCGGGGACAGGGTCTATGGCTACACCTTC
>15|TRBV12-3/TRBV12-4|many|TRBJ1-5|NA
CASSLARQGNQPQHF
TGTGCCAGCAGTTTAGCGCGTCAGGGCAATCAGCCCCAGCATTTT
>12|TRBV20-1|many|TRBJ1-5|NA
CSATTGAQPQHF
TGCAGTGCAACTACGGGAGCGCAGCCCCAGCATTTT
>16|TRBV7-9|many|TRBJ1-2|NA
CASSLSGGIRAYGYTF
TGTGCCAGCAGCTTATCGGGGGGAATTCGGGCCTATGGCTACACCTTC
>15|TRBV5-1|NA|TRBJ2-1|TRBD2
CASSFRLAGGTEQFF
TGCGCCAGCAGCTTCAGACTAGCGGGGGGTACTGAGCAGTTCTTC
>14|TRBV12-3/TRBV12-4|many|TRBJ1-4|NA
CASSLRLGNEKLFF
TGTGCCAGCAGTCTCAGGTTGGGTAATGAAAAACTGTTTTTT
>15|TRBV15|NA|TRBJ2-3|NA
CATSRDRLNKDTQYF
TGTGCCACCAGCAGAGATAGGTTGAACAAAGATACGCAGTATTTT
>15|TRBV12-3/TRBV12-4|many|TRBJ2-7|TRBD1
CASSRAGQGVDEQYF
TGTGCCAGCAGCAGAGCAGGACAGGGGGTAGACGAGCAGTACTTC
>15|TRBV4-3|many|TRBJ2-7|NA
CASSRDGAASYEQYF
TGCGCCAGCAGCCGGGACGGGGCGGCGTCCTACGAGCAGTACTTC
>14|TRBV29-1|many|TRBJ2-2|NA
CSVDPGKWTGELFF
TGCAGCGTTGACCCAGGGAAGTGGACCGGGGAGCTGTTTTTT
>11|TRBV29-1|many|TRBJ1-2|NA
CSSESGEGYTF
TGCAGCTCCGAATCGGGGGAGGGCTACACCTTC
>14|TRBV24-1|many|TRBJ2-3|NA
CATSEWGGTDTQYF
TGTGCCACCAGTGAGTGGGGCGGCACAGATACGCAGTATTTT
>14|TRBV5-1|NA|TRBJ2-2|NA
CASRNGASTGELFF
TGCGCCAGCAGAAATGGGGCGAGCACCGGGGAGCTGTTTTTT
>16|TRBV7-6|many|TRBJ2-1|NA
CASSPERPRGYNEQFF
TGTGCCAGCAGCCCCGAGCGACCAAGGGGTTACAATGAGCAGTTCTTC
>15|TRBV6-5|many|TRBJ2-6|NA
CASSYGGSGANVLTF
TGTGCCAGCAGTTACGGAGGCTCTGGGGCCAACGTCCTGACTTTC
>15|TRBV5-4|many|TRBJ2-5|TRBD2
CASSLEPSGWETQYF
TGTGCCAGCAGCTTAGAGCCTAGCGGATGGGAGACCCAGTACTTC
>16|TRBV3-1|NA|TRBJ2-2|NA
CASSRTRSGPTGELFF
TGTGCCAGCAGCCGAACCCGTTCCGGACCAACCGGGGAGCTGTTTTTT
>14|TRBV11-2|many|TRBJ1-1|TRBD1
CASSLGQGAIEAFF
TGTGCCAGCAGCCTCGGACAGGGGGCCATTGAAGCTTTCTTT
>14|TRBV27|many|TRBJ2-7|TRBD2
CASSSGLAGPEQYF
TGTGCCAGCAGTTCGGGACTAGCGGGACCCGAGCAGTACTTC
>16|TRBV5-1|NA|TRBJ2-2|NA
CASSVSGTGNTGELFF
TGCGCCAGCAGCGTATCCGGGACCGGGAACACCGGGGAGCTGTTTTTT
>17|TRBV4-2|many|TRBJ2-2|NA
CASSQDFVGRFSGELFF
TGTGCCAGCAGCCAAGATTTTGTGGGACGCTTCTCCGGGGAGCTGTTTTTT
>13|TRBV12-3/TRBV12-4|many|TRBJ2-7|NA
CASSRDGLYEQYF
TGTGCCAGCAGCCGGGACGGACTCTACGAGCAGTACTTC
>19|TRBV6-4|NA|TRBJ2-5|TRBD1
CASRPTSFPGQGLSETQYF
TGTGCCAGCAGACCAACGAGTTTTCCGGGACAGGGGCTTTCAGAGACCCAGTACTTC
>15|TRBV7-8|NA|TRBJ1-4|NA
CASSLHREANEKLFF
TGTGCCAGCAGCCTCCATAGGGAAGCTAATGAAAAACTGTTTTTT
>20|TRBV20-1|few|TRBJ2-1|TRBD2
CSGPPLPGLAGGSSYNEQFF
TGCAGTGGTCCACCTCTCCCGGGACTAGCGGGGGGATCTTCCTACAATGAGCAGTTCTTC
>14|TRBV20-1|NA|TRBJ2-3|TRBD2
CSARLAGVTDTQYF
TGCAGTGCTAGATTAGCGGGGGTCACAGATACGCAGTATTTT
>13|TRBV20-1|many|TRBJ2-1|NA
CSASHRGYNEQFF
TGCAGTGCTAGTCATCGAGGATACAATGAGCAGTTCTTC
>15|TRBV5-1|many|TRBJ1-1|NA
CASSLVPGMNTEAFF
TGCGCCAGCAGCTTGGTTCCCGGAATGAACACTGAAGCTTTCTTT
>12|TRBV20-1|many|TRBJ1-5|NA
CSAQVGNQPQHF
TGCAGTGCTCAGGTGGGGAATCAGCCCCAGCATTTT
>15|TRBV5-1|NA|TRBJ2-2|TRBD2
CASSLASGNTGELFF
TGCGCCAGCAGCTTGGCTAGCGGGAACACCGGGGAGCTGTTTTTT
>13|TRBV20-1|many|TRBJ2-7|NA
CSAGNVVTYEQYF
TGCAGTGCTGGAAACGTAGTTACCTACGAGCAGTACTTC
>13|TRBV12-3/TRBV12-4|NA|TRBJ2-4|TRBD1
CASTHRGMDIQYF
TGTGCCAGCACACACAGGGGCATGGACATTCAGTACTTC
>16|TRBV5-1|many|TRBJ2-2|TRBD2
CASSLARAGVTGELFF
TGCGCCAGCAGCTTGGCCAGAGCGGGAGTAACCGGGGAGCTGTTTTTT
>12|TRBV7-9|many|TRBJ1-1|NA
CASSLETPSAFF
TGTGCCAGCAGCTTAGAGACCCCTTCCGCTTTCTTT
>13|TRBV25-1|many|TRBJ2-7|TRBD1
CATLGDSYYEQYF
TGTGCCACCCTGGGGGACAGCTACTACGAGCAGTACTTC
>16|TRBV12-3/TRBV12-4|many|TRBJ2-1|NA
CASIPGRAGSYNEQFF
TGTGCCAGCATTCCCGGACGGGCAGGCTCCTACAATGAGCAGTTCTTC
>18|TRBV28|NA|TRBJ2-5|TRBD2
CASSSPASGAGSQETQYF
TGTGCCAGCAGTTCGCCCGCTTCAGGAGCGGGGTCCCAAGAGACCCAGTACTTC
>14|TRBV24-1|NA|TRBJ1-5|NA
CATKPGRSNQPQHF
TGTGCCACCAAACCGGGACGGAGCAATCAGCCCCAGCATTTT
>16|TRBV10-2|few|TRBJ1-4|NA
CASSELGGIVGEKLFF
TGCGCCAGCAGTGAGCTCGGGGGAATAGTCGGTGAAAAACTGTTTTTT
>15|TRBV3-1|few|TRBJ2-2|TRBD2
CASSQVAGPTGELFF
TGTGCCAGCAGCCAAGTAGCGGGGCCCACCGGGGAGCTGTTTTTT
>13|TRBV5-4|many|TRBJ2-2|NA
CASSLERGGELFF
TGTGCCAGCAGCTTGGAGCGAGGCGGGGAGCTGTTTTTT